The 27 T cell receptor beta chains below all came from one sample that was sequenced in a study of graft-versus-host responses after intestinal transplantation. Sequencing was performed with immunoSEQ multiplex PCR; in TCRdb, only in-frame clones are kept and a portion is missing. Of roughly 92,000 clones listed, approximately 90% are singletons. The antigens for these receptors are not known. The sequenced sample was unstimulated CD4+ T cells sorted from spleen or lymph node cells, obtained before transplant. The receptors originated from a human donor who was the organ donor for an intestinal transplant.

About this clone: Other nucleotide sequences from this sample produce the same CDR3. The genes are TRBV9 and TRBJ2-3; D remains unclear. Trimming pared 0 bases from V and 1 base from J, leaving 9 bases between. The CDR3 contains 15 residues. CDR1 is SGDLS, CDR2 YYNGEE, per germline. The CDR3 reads CASSVAGGRTDTQYF. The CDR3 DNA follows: TGTGCCAGCAGCGTAGCTGGCGGCCGCACAGATACGCAGTATTTT.

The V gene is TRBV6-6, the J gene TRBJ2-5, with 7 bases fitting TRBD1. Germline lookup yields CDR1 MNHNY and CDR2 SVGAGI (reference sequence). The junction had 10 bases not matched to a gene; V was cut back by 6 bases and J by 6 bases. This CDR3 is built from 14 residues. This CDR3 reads CASRQGGQGQTQYF. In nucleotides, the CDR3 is TGTGCCAGCAGACAAGGGGGCCAGGGACAGACCCAGTACTTC.

This chain's CDR3 is CASSLVTGGNGYTF. The CDR3 DNA reads TGTGCCAGCAGCTTGGTCACAGGGGGCAATGGCTACACCTTC. This chain links TRBV5-4 with TRBJ1-2; TRBD1 aligns across 9 bases. V lost 0 bases, J lost 6 bases, and 3 bases stayed unmatched. This CDR3 has 14 residues. Germline CDR1 SGHNT, CDR2 YYREEE (reference sequence).

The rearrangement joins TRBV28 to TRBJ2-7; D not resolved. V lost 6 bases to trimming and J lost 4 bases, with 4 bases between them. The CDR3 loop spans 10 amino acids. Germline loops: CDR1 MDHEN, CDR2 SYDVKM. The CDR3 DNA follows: TGTGCCAGCAGACATTACGAGCAGTACTTC. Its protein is CASRHYEQYF.

The CDR3 loop is CASSSRAGVEQFF. The CDR3 DNA follows: TGTGCCAGCAGCTCCCGGGCCGGGGTTGAGCAGTTCTTC. The genes are TRBV7-3 and TRBJ2-1; the D gene is possibly TRBD2 (5 bases). This CDR3 has 13 residues. Trimming cost V 4 bases and J 9 bases, with 13 bases left between them. CDR1 and CDR2 from the germline V gene are SGHTA and FQGTGA.

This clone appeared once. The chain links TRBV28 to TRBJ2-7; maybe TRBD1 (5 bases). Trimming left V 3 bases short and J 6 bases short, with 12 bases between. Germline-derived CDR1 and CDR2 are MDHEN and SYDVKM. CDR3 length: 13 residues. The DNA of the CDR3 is TGTGCCAGCAGTTTTTTAGCAGGGCGCGAGCAGTACTTC. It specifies CASSFLAGREQYF.

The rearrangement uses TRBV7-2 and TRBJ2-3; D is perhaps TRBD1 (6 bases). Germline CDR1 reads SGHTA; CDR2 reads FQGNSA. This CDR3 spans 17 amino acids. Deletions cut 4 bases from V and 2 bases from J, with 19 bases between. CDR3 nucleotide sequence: TGTGCCAGCAGCTCGCCAACCGGGACACTGTTCACAGATACGCAGTATTTT. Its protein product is CASSSPTGTLFTDTQYF.

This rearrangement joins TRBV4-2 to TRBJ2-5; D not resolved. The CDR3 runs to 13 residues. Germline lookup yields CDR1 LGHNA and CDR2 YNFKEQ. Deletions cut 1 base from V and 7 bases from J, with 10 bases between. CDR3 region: CASSQAPPGTQYF. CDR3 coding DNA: TGTGCCAGCAGCCAAGCTCCCCCGGGGACCCAGTACTTC.

Written as DNA, the CDR3 is TGCGCCAGCAGCTTCAGGGGTCATGCTTACAATGAGCAGTTCTTC. It encodes CASSFRGHAYNEQFF. The genes are TRBV5-1 and TRBJ2-1; D may be TRBD1 (6 bases). Germline V lookup: CDR1 SGHRS, CDR2 YFSETQ. With 2 bases removed from V and 4 bases from J, the gap between germline ends came to 13 bases. This CDR3 has 15 amino acids.

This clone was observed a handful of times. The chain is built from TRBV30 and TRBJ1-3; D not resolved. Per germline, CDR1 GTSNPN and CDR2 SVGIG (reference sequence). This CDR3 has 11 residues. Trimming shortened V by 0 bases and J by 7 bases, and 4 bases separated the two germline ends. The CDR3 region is CAWSVQNTIYF. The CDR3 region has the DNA TGTGCCTGGAGTGTACAGAACACCATATATTTT.

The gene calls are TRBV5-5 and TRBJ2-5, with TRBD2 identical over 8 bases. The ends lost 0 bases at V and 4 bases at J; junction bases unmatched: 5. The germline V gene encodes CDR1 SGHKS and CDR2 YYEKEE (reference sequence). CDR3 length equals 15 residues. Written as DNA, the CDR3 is TGTGCCAGCAGCTTGGGAGGACTAGCTTCAGAGACCCAGTACTTC. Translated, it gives CASSLGGLASETQYF.

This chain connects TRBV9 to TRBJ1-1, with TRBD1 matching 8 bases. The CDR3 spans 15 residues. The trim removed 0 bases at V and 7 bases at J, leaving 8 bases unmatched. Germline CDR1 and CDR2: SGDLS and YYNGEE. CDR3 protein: CASSVVPGGHNEAFF. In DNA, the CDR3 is TGTGCCAGCAGCGTAGTCCCAGGGGGCCATAATGAAGCTTTCTTT.

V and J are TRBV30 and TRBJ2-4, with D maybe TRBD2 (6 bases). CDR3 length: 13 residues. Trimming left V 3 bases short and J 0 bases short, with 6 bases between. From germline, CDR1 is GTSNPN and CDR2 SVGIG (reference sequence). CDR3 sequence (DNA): TGTGCCTGGAGCGGGAGAGCCAAAAACATTCAGTACTTC. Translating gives CAWSGRAKNIQYF.

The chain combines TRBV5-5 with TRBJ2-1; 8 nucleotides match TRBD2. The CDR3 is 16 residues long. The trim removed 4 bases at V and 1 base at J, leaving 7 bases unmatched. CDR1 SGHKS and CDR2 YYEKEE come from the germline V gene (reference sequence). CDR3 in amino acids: CASSKPASGSYNEQFF. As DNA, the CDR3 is TGTGCCAGCAGCAAACCGGCTAGCGGGTCCTACAATGAGCAGTTCTTC.

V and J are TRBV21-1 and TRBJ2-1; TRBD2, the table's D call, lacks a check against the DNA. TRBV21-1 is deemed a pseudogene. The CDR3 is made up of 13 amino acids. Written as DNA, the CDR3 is TGTGTAGGCGGGAGTAAGGGAAACAATGAGCAGTTCTTC. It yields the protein CVGGSKGNNEQFF.

CDR3: CASSKTGTLLSSYEQYF. In DNA, the CDR3 is TGTGCCAGCAGCAAGACAGGGACTCTACTGAGCTCCTACGAGCAGTACTTC. The chain recombines TRBV7-9 with TRBJ2-7, with D tentatively TRBD1 (7 bases). V was cut by 5 bases and J by 0 bases, with 20 bases left in between. Germline values: CDR1 SEHNR, CDR2 FQNEAQ (reference sequence). This CDR3 has 17 residues.

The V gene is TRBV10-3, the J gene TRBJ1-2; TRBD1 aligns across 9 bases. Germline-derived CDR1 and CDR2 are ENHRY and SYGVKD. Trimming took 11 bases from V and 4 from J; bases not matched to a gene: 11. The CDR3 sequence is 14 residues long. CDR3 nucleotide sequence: TGTGCCGTATTACAGGGGGCTCGGGGCTATGGCTACACCTTC. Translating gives CAVLQGARGYGYTF.

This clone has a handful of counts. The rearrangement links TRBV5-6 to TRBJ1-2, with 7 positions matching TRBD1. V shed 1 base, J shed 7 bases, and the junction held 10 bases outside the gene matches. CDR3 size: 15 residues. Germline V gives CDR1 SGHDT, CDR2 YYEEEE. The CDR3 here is CASSLFLGQAFGYTF. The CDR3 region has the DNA TGTGCCAGCAGCTTGTTCCTAGGACAGGCCTTTGGCTACACCTTC.

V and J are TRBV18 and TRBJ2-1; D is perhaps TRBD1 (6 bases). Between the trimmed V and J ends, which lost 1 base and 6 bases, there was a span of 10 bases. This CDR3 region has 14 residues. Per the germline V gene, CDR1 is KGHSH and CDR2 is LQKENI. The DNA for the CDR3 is TGTGCCAGCTCACCACAGGGGGACCGCAATGAGCAGTTCTTC. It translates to CASSPQGDRNEQFF.

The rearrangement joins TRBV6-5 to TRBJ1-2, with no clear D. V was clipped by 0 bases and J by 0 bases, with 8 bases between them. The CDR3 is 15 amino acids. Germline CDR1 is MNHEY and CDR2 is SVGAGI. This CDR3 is CASSYSSTANYGYTF. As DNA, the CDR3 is TGTGCCAGCAGTTACTCGAGCACAGCTAACTATGGCTACACCTTC.

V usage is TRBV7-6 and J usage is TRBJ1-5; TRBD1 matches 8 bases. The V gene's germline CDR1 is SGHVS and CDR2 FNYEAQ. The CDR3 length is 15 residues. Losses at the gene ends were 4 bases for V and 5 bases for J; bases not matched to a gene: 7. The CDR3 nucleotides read TGTGCCAGCAGCTCCGGACAGGGAAGGGATCAGCCCCAGCATTTT. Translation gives CASSSGQGRDQPQHF.

The CDR3 sequence: CASSYSGRADTQYF. The CDR3 DNA reads TGTGCCAGCAGCTATAGCGGGAGAGCAGATACGCAGTATTTT. The chain carries TRBV2 and TRBJ2-3, with 9 bases matching TRBD2. The trim removed 6 bases at V and 4 bases at J, leaving 5 bases unmatched. The CDR3 is made up of 14 amino acids. Germline V lookup: CDR1 SNHLY, CDR2 FYNNEI.

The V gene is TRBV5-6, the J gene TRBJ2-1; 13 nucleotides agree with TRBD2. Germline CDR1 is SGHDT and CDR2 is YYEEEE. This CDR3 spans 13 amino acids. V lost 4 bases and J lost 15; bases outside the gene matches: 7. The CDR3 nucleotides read TGTGCCAGCAGCAAGGACAGACTAGCGGGGGGGTTCTTC. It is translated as CASSKDRLAGGFF. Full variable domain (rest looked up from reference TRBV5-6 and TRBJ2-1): DAGVTQSPTHLIKTRGQQVTLRCSPKSGHDTVSWYQQALGQGPQFIFQYYEEEERQRGNFPDRFSGHQFPNYSSELNVNALLLGDSALYLCASSKDRLAGGFFGPGTRLTVL.

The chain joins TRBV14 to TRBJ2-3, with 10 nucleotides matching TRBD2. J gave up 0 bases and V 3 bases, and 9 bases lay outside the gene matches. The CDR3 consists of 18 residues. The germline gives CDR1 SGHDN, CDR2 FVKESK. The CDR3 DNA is TGTGCCAGCAGCCACCGACTAGCGGGCCATACTAGCACAGATACGCAGTATTTT. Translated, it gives CASSHRLAGHTSTDTQYF.

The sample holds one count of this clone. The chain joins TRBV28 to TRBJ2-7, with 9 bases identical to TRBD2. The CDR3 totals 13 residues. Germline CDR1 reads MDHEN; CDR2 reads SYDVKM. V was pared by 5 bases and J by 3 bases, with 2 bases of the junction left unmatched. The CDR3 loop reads CASSSGGNYEQYF. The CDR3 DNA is TGTGCCAGCAGTAGCGGGGGGAACTACGAGCAGTACTTC. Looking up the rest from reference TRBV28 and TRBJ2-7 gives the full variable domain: DVKVTQSSRYLVKRTGEKVFLECVQDMDHENMFWYRQDPGLGLRLIYFSYDVKMKEKGDIPEGYSVSREKKERFSLILESASTNQTSMYLCASSSGGNYEQYFGPGTRLTVT.

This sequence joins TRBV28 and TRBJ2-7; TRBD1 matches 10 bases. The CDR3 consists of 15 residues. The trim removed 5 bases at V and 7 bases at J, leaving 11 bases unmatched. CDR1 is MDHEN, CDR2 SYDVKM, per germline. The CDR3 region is CASSGETGGSREQYF. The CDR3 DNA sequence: TGTGCCAGCAGTGGGGAGACAGGGGGCTCTAGAGAGCAGTACTTC.

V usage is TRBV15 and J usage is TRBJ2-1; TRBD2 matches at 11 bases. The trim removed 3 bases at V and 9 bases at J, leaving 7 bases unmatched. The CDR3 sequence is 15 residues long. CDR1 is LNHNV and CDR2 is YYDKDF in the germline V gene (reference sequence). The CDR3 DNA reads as TGTGCCACCAGCAGGGTGGTAGCGGGGGGGCCTGAGCAGTTCTTC. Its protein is CATSRVVAGGPEQFF.